This T cell receptor (beta chain) was captured by sequencing in a study of CD8 T cells in ankylosing spondylitis (dated by TCRdb to the late 2010s). The study in broad terms: The study set out to find disease-linked TCR variants by profiling T cell receptor beta repertoires in ankylosing spondylitis patients and healthy donors. Peripheral blood was sampled, and synovial fluid was additionally collected from ankylosing spondylitis patients. The full study cohort comprised 25 ankylosing spondylitis patients and around 100 healthy donors. General findings and caveats noted by the study authors: Some motif variants were previously reported in synovial fluid and blood of reactive arthritis patients, suggesting common disease-initiation mechanisms. The disease-linked clones showed a CD8+ phenotype and occurred at relatively low frequencies in peripheral blood. A TCR beta motif of about eight highly homologous amino acid variants appeared characteristic of blood from ankylosing spondylitis patients. According to the report, matched synovial fluid samples from ankylosing spondylitis patients were significantly enriched for the disease-linked clones.

In the case of this clonotype: Its recognized antigen is unknown. Qualities for individual bases were not recorded, and no much larger clone is one base off.

Sequencing relied on an Illumina HiSeq 2500. Quantitative 5'-RACE with molecular barcodes was used to prepare TCR beta libraries. The authors processed their data as follows. To identify disease-linked TCR variants, a new computational method was used, one built on a probabilistic model of VDJ rearrangement. TCRdb itself trimmed the public reads at Q25 with fastp, ran MiXCR and retained productive beta chains. CDR3 protein sequences are deduplicated, and each keeps its most common genes and DNA. The V and J calls come from TCRdb's annotation, not from the publication. The sample table lists some 800,000 distinct CDR3 sequences, roughly 12% of them with a count of one. The ten largest account for 0.51% of the sample. CDR3 length: 14 amino acids, cysteine to phenylalanine. The entry retains the CDR3 DNA only, 42 bases that are in frame from base 1. V was cut back by 1 base and J by 6 bases, leaving a gap of 7 bases between them. Via the germline V gene (reference sequence), CDR1 is SEHNR and CDR2 FQNEAQ.

The V and J genes are TRBV7-9 and TRBJ1-6; no D gene call is confident. Input material: blood, either unsorted or a sorted T cell fraction (not recorded which). The clonotype originates from a male donor with ankylosing spondylitis. The DNA reads TGTGCCAGCAGCTTAGGGGGTAGTAATTCACCCCTCCACTTT. The encoded protein is CASSLGGSNSPLHF.